This TCR beta chain was found in a study of T cell responses to AZD1222 COVID-19 vaccine. Regarding the study as a whole: The study found Spike-specific TCR breadth and depth rose after two AZD1222 doses. It should be noted that donors were predominantly white British and more often female, and clonal diversity was possibly underestimated. Per reports, nearly half of all spike-specific TCRs target regions that are unmutated in variants. Seropositive at baseline were only a handful of AZD1222 recipients.

To note about this clone: Its specificity is not known.

CDR1 and CDR2 from the germline V gene are SGHRS and YFSETQ. V lost 1 base and J lost 5, with 15 bases in between. The CDR3 loop spans 15 amino acids. Assay used: immunoSEQ multiplex PCR; TCRdb lists only in-frame clones, some missing. The profile shows about 160,000 clones, approximately 90% of them singletons. The input for sequencing was peripheral blood, taken 28 days after the second AZD1222 dose. This TCR was recovered from an adult who received the AZD1222 COVID-19 vaccine. The genes are TRBV5-1 and TRBJ1-2; the D is unclear. The CDR3 loop reads CASSLSAGRGYGYTF. Here the CDR3 DNA reads TGCGCCAGCAGCTTGAGTGCTGGACGGGGTTATGGCTACACCTTC.